This entry lists 29 T cell receptor beta chains sequenced from one sample in a study of blood T cell repertoires in COVID-19. The method was immunoSEQ multiplex PCR; TCRdb's version includes in-frame clones alone and lacks a portion of them. Altogether 200,000 to 300,000 clones are present, 86% being singletons, with the ten largest covering around 2.4%. Sequencing was done on a sample of PBMCs or T cells enriched from blood (not recorded which). The receptor source for this set is a woman aged 18 to 35 who had recovered from COVID-19.

V and J are TRBV5-1 and TRBJ2-7; 12 bases fit TRBD1. J lost 4 bases, V lost 4 bases, and 12 bases had no gene match. The CDR3 covers 17 residues. From germline, CDR1 is SGHRS and CDR2 YFSETQ. The CDR3 loop reads CASSPRGPGQGAYEQYF. The CDR3 nucleotides are TGCGCCAGCAGCCCTAGGGGTCCGGGACAGGGGGCTTACGAGCAGTACTTC.

This chain uses TRBV14 with TRBJ2-7, with D possibly being TRBD1 (5 bases). This CDR3 comprises 14 residues. V was clipped by 3 bases and J by 4 bases, with 13 bases between them. Germline lookup yields CDR1 SGHDN and CDR2 FVKESK. This CDR3 reads CASSQSRELYEQYF. The CDR3 nucleotides read TGTGCCAGCAGCCAGTCCAGGGAACTTTACGAGCAGTACTTC.

The V gene is TRBV21-1, the J gene TRBJ1-1; the table assigns TRBD1, which was not confirmed against the DNA. TRBV21-1 is termed a pseudogene. The CDR3 is 22 amino acids. Here the CDR3 reads CASSKAQPGQGAHQQLGTEAFF. The DNA of the CDR3 is TGTGCCAGCAGCAAAGCACAACCGGGACAGGGGGCGCATCAGCAACTGGGCACTGAAGCTTTCTTT.

The rearrangement uses TRBV9 and TRBJ1-4; D call uncertain. The V gene lost 0 bases and the J gene lost 3 bases, with 9 bases spanning the gap. The CDR3 is 15 amino acids. CDR1 is SGDLS and CDR2 is YYNGEE in the germline V gene. CDR3 coding DNA: TGTGCCAGCAGCGTAGCTGCGGGCCCTAATGAAAAACTGTTTTTT. Translating it yields CASSVAAGPNEKLFF.

The chain joins TRBV18 to TRBJ1-5, with 7 bases matching TRBD1. Germline values: CDR1 KGHSH, CDR2 LQKENI. Trimming at V came to 6 bases and at J to 2 bases, leaving 7 bases not matched to a gene. This CDR3 is 15 amino acids long. The CDR3 region is CASSLTGIGNQPQHF. The CDR3 DNA is TGTGCCAGCTCCTTGACAGGGATAGGCAATCAGCCCCAGCATTTT.

The V and J genes are TRBV7-3 and TRBJ2-2; D perhaps matches TRBD2 (5 bases). Trimming pared 4 bases from V and 4 bases from J, leaving 16 bases between. Germline assignment: CDR1 SGHTA and CDR2 FQGTGA. This CDR3 is built from 16 residues. CDR3 residues: CASSSAYGEITGELFF. DNA for the CDR3: TGTGCCAGCAGCTCCGCGTACGGGGAGATCACCGGGGAGCTGTTTTTT.

The V call is TRBV3-1 (or the pseudogene TRBV3-2), the J call TRBJ2-5; 10 nucleotides line up with TRBD2. CDR3 length equals 17 residues. Germline CDR1 is LGHDT and CDR2 is YNNKEL (reference sequence). Germline trimming cut 2 bases from V and 4 bases from J; bases unmatched to any gene: 10. CDR3 residues: CASSQYNSGGLRETQYF. In DNA, the CDR3 is TGTGCCAGCAGCCAATATAATAGCGGGGGGTTGAGAGAGACCCAGTACTTC.

The chain joins TRBV30 to TRBJ2-7, with a tentative D call TRBD2 (6 bases). The CDR3 is made up of 15 amino acids. The V gene lost 1 base and the J gene lost 3 bases, with 16 bases spanning the gap. Germline loops: CDR1 GTSNPN, CDR2 SVGIG (reference sequence). The CDR3 nucleotides read TGTGCCTGGAGTGGGGGACTCCAGCGAAACTACGAGCAGTACTTC. Residues: CAWSGGLQRNYEQYF.

The J gene is TRBJ1-5, the V gene TRBV5-5; D is perhaps TRBD1 (5 bases). Trimming cost V 0 bases and J 3 bases, with 13 bases left between them. The CDR3 contains 16 residues. Germline CDR1 reads SGHKS; CDR2 reads YYEKEE (reference sequence). The CDR3 region is CASSLVAGRLNQPQHF. CDR3 coding DNA: TGTGCCAGCAGCTTGGTGGCAGGGAGGCTCAATCAGCCCCAGCATTTT.

The V and J genes are TRBV9 and TRBJ2-3; 8 bases are a match to TRBD2. V lost 4 bases to trimming and J lost 1 base; unmatched junction nucleotides: 11. The CDR3 spans 17 residues. Germline values: CDR1 SGDLS, CDR2 YYNGEE. The CDR3 region has the DNA TGTGCCAGCAGCCCTGCCCGGGGGGGTCTGGGCACAGATACGCAGTATTTT. Translating gives CASSPARGGLGTDTQYF. Full variable domain (remainder filled in from reference TRBV9 and TRBJ2-3): DSGVTQTPKHLITATGQRVTLRCSPRSGDLSVYWYQQSLDQGLQFLIQYYNGEERAKGNILERFSAQQFPDLHSELNLSSLELGDSALYFCASSPARGGLGTDTQYFGPGTRLTVL.

The rearrangement joins TRBV28 to TRBJ2-3, with D possibly TRBD2 on 6 matching bases. The CDR3 spans 14 residues. The V and J ends lost 4 bases and 2 bases respectively, with 10 bases between them. CDR1 and CDR2 from the germline V gene are MDHEN and SYDVKM. Here the CDR3 DNA reads TGTGCCAGCAGTTGGAGGGAGGACACAGATACGCAGTATTTT. Protein sequence: CASSWREDTDTQYF.

This rearrangement joins TRBV11-3 to TRBJ2-7, with 11 nucleotides matching TRBD2. The CDR3 is 16 amino acids. CDR1 SGHNT and CDR2 YENEEA come from the germline V gene. V dropped 5 bases and J dropped 2; count of bases not matched to a gene: 8. CDR3 region: CASSRTGLADTYEQYF. The DNA of the CDR3 is TGTGCCAGCAGCCGAACGGGACTAGCGGACACCTACGAGCAGTACTTC.

This chain links TRBV4-2 with TRBJ2-6; perhaps TRBD2 as D (6 bases). V was cut by 1 base and J by 0 bases, with 19 bases left in between. CDR3 length equals 20 residues. In germline, CDR1 is LGHNA, CDR2 YNFKEQ. The CDR3 reads CASSQAGPPTGDSGANVLTF. DNA for the CDR3: TGTGCCAGCAGCCAAGCAGGCCCCCCGACGGGAGACTCTGGGGCCAACGTCCTGACTTTC.

This clone has a handful of counts. The chain joins TRBV12-3 or TRBV12-4 to TRBJ1-4; a possible D gene is TRBD1 (5 bases). This CDR3 is built from 13 residues. The V gene lost 3 bases and the J gene lost 8 bases, with 10 bases spanning the gap. DNA of the CDR3: TGTGCCAGCAGTTTGACAAGGGGCGAAAAACTGTTTTTT. Protein: CASSLTRGEKLFF.

V usage is TRBV9 and J usage is TRBJ1-6; TRBD1 matches 10 bases. Germline CDR1 reads SGDLS; CDR2 reads YYNGEE. This CDR3 region has 16 residues. J lost 7 bases, V lost 0 bases, and 4 bases had no gene match. The CDR3: CASSVVAGQGNSPLHF. The CDR3 DNA sequence: TGTGCCAGCAGCGTAGTTGCGGGACAGGGGAATTCACCCCTCCACTTT.

The chain employs TRBV18 and TRBJ1-2; D not certain. V lost 2 bases and J 4 bases, leaving 8 bases between the germline ends. This CDR3 has 13 residues. Germline CDR1 is KGHSH and CDR2 is LQKENI. Written as DNA, the CDR3 is TGTGCCAGCTCACCAAAGGAGGGCTATGGCTACACCTTC. The encoded protein is CASSPKEGYGYTF.

V usage is TRBV4-3 and J usage is TRBJ2-7; tentatively, D is TRBD1 (6 bases). V gave up 0 bases and J gave up 2 bases, with 11 bases separating them. This CDR3 is 15 amino acids long. CDR1 is LGHNA, CDR2 YSLEER, per germline. CDR3: CASSQDPQGPYEQYF. Here the CDR3 DNA reads TGCGCCAGCAGCCAAGATCCCCAGGGGCCCTACGAGCAGTACTTC.

This chain uses TRBV7-3 with TRBJ2-1, with TRBD2 identical over 14 bases. The germline gives CDR1 SGHTA, CDR2 FQGTGA. CDR3 length equals 16 residues. Losses at the gene ends were 4 bases for V and 8 bases for J; bases not matched to a gene: 7. The CDR3 DNA sequence: TGTGCCAGCAGCTCCCCGACTAGCGGGAGGGCCCATGAGCAGTTCTTC. Translated, it gives CASSSPTSGRAHEQFF.

This chain joins TRBV2 and TRBJ1-2; D possibly corresponds to TRBD1 (6 bases). The CDR3 runs 13 residues. Between the trimmed V and J ends, which lost 7 bases and 3 bases, there was a span of 12 bases. CDR1 and CDR2 from the germline V gene are SNHLY and FYNNEI. CDR3: CASMEQGYYGYTF. The CDR3, as DNA: TGTGCCAGCATGGAACAGGGTTACTATGGCTACACCTTC.

V gene TRBV2 combines with J gene TRBJ1-1, with a tentative D call TRBD1 (6 bases). The V end was cut by 5 bases, the J end by 5 bases, with 18 bases between. Germline CDR1 is SNHLY and CDR2 is FYNNEI. The CDR3 is 15 residues long. The CDR3 nucleotides are TGTGCCAGCAGTCGGAGGGGGGGAGCTTGGACTGAAGCTTTCTTT. Protein product: CASSRRGGAWTEAFF.

With regard to this clone: Other nucleotide sequences in the sample specify the same CDR3. V is TRBV18 and J is TRBJ1-4; 8 bases match TRBD1. Looked up from germline, CDR1 is KGHSH and CDR2 is LQKENI. Trimming took 3 bases from V and 4 from J; bases not matched to a gene: 1. This CDR3 is built from 14 residues. This CDR3 reads CASSPGQDNEKLFF. The CDR3 nucleotides read TGTGCCAGCTCACCGGGACAGGATAATGAAAAACTGTTTTTT.

The rearrangement joins TRBV7-2 to TRBJ1-5; D is uncertain. Trimming left V 1 base short and J 4 bases short, with 11 bases between. Germline V gene sequence: CDR1 SGHTA, CDR2 FQGNSA. The CDR3 covers 15 residues. CDR3 sequence (DNA): TGTGCCAGCAGCTTAGATCCCCTAGCGAATCAGCCCCAGCATTTT. It codes for CASSLDPLANQPQHF.

The V gene is TRBV27, the J gene TRBJ2-6; D may be TRBD1 (6 bases). The CDR3 has 15 residues. Looked up from germline, CDR1 is MNHEY and CDR2 is SMNVEV (reference sequence). Trimming removed 3 bases at V and 2 bases at J, with 8 bases between. In nucleotides, the CDR3 is TGTGCCAGCAGTTTGTACAGGGCTGGGGCCAACGTCCTGACTTTC. This gives the protein CASSLYRAGANVLTF.

This chain links TRBV28 with TRBJ1-3, with TRBD1 as a possible D gene (5 bases). V lost 1 base, J lost 1 base, and 8 bases lay in between. CDR1 and CDR2 (germline): MDHEN, SYDVKM. This CDR3 is built from 15 residues. For the CDR3, the DNA is TGTGCCAGCAGTTTATACAGGATATCTGGAAACACCATATATTTT. Amino acids: CASSLYRISGNTIYF.

The gene calls are TRBV5-1 and TRBJ2-1; D perhaps matches TRBD2 (6 bases). The V and J ends lost 3 bases and 12 bases respectively, with 13 bases between them. The germline gives CDR1 SGHRS, CDR2 YFSETQ. CDR3 length: 12 amino acids. CDR3 sequence: CASSSMTRGQFF. CDR3 bases: TGCGCCAGCAGCTCAATGACTAGGGGGCAGTTCTTC.

This chain connects TRBV13 to TRBJ2-1, with 7 bases that match TRBD1. Per germline, CDR1 PRHDT and CDR2 FYEKMQ (reference sequence). V lost 5 bases, J lost 5 bases, and 6 bases stayed unmatched. The CDR3 is made up of 14 amino acids. The CDR3 nucleotides read TGTGCCAGCAGCAACGAGACAGGGAACAATGAGCAGTTCTTC. Residues: CASSNETGNNEQFF.

The chain couples TRBV6-2 or TRBV6-3 to TRBJ2-2; 12 bases match TRBD2. This CDR3 region has 15 residues. Unmatched junction bases numbered 3, after V lost 5 bases and J lost 5 bases. Germline values: CDR1 MNHEY, CDR2 SVGEGT. CDR3 loop: CASSRTSGKTGELFF. The CDR3 nucleotides read TGTGCCAGCAGTAGGACTAGCGGGAAAACCGGGGAGCTGTTTTTT.

The rearrangement joins TRBV5-6 to TRBJ2-2, with D maybe TRBD2 (6 bases). The V end lost 3 bases, the J end lost 1 base, and 16 bases lay between the germline ends. From germline, CDR1 is SGHDT and CDR2 YYEEEE. The CDR3 has 17 amino acids. CDR3 loop: CASSSGPRRENTGELFF. CDR3 DNA: TGTGCCAGCAGCTCGGGCCCTCGGCGGGAGAACACCGGGGAGCTGTTTTTT.

This clone was detected a few times. The chain combines TRBV27 with TRBJ1-6; D is perhaps TRBD1 (6 bases). This CDR3 region has 15 residues. Between the trimmed V and J ends, which lost 5 bases and 10 bases, there was a span of 18 bases. CDR1 is MNHEY and CDR2 is SMNVEV in the germline V gene (reference sequence). CDR3 DNA sequence: TGTGCCAGCAGTCCCGAACAGGGCTTAGGGTCACCCCTCCACTTT. Protein sequence: CASSPEQGLGSPLHF.